A selection of T cell receptor beta chains follows, all from one sample in a study of neurological immune-mediated disorders. Using its own MiXCR run on the 5' RACE reads, TCRdb lists one record per CDR3 protein. The sample has approximately 65,000 distinct CDR3 sequences, more than 4.5% seen once. Specimen: PBMCs. The receptors were sampled from a human donor with multiple sclerosis. The donor label of this sample is uncertain. Both conserved end residues are part of each CDR3. A D gene is named only where the DNA matches it firmly. Some rows have no size entry. The others give once, few or many, or a class for an expanded clone.

V gene: TRBV5-1; clone size: many; D gene: .; J gene: TRBJ1-2; CDR3 DNA: TGCGCCAGCAGCTTGGTTTCAGCAAACTATGGCTACACCTTC; CDR3 protein: CASSLVSANYGYTF
V gene: TRBV20-1; clone size: many; D gene: .; J gene: TRBJ2-3; CDR3 DNA: TGCAGTGCTAGAGATACGGCTGGGGACACAGATACGCAGTATTTT; CDR3 protein: CSARDTAGDTDTQYF
V gene: TRBV5-1; clone size: many; D gene: .; J gene: TRBJ2-2; CDR3 DNA: TGCGCCAGCAGCTTGGTATCCACCGGGGAGCTGTTTTTT; CDR3 protein: CASSLVSTGELFF
V gene: TRBV20-1; clone size: many; D gene: .; J gene: TRBJ2-3; CDR3 DNA: TGCAGTGCTAGAGATCCTCACTGGAGGGCGGGGCAGTATTTT; CDR3 protein: CSARDPHWRAGQYF
V gene: TRBV18; clone size: many; D gene: TRBD1; J gene: TRBJ1-3; CDR3 DNA: TGTGCCAGCTCCTCGTCCCAGGGGGACTCTGGAAACACCATATATTTT; CDR3 protein: CASSSSQGDSGNTIYF
V gene: TRBV12-3/TRBV12-4; clone size: many; D gene: .; J gene: TRBJ1-5; CDR3 DNA: TGTGCCAGCAGTTTAGTACAATTGGGTCAGCCCCAGCATTTT; CDR3 protein: CASSLVQLGQPQHF
V gene: TRBV6-1; clone size: few; D gene: TRBD1; J gene: TRBJ2-2; CDR3 DNA: TGTGCCAGCAAGGGACAGGGCACGAACACCGGGGAGCTGTTTTTT; CDR3 protein: CASKGQGTNTGELFF
V gene: TRBV7-9; clone size: many; D gene: .; J gene: TRBJ1-2; CDR3 DNA: TGTGCCAGCAGCACGTCGAGCGGCTATGGCTACACCTTC; CDR3 protein: CASSTSSGYGYTF
V gene: TRBV12-5; clone size: .; D gene: .; J gene: TRBJ2-7; CDR3 DNA: TGTGCTAGTGGTTCCCAACGCTCCTACGAGCAGTACTTC; CDR3 protein: CASGSQRSYEQYF
V gene: TRBV4-2; clone size: many; D gene: TRBD2; J gene: TRBJ2-7; CDR3 DNA: TGTGCCAGCAGCCAAGCTAGCGGGACCGTCTACGAGCAGTACTTC; CDR3 protein: CASSQASGTVYEQYF
V gene: TRBV4-2; clone size: many; D gene: TRBD2; J gene: TRBJ2-2; CDR3 DNA: TGTGCCAGCAGCCATCCGACTAGCGGGGGGCGGGACACCGGGGAGCTGTTTTTT; CDR3 protein: CASSHPTSGGRDTGELFF
V gene: TRBV29-1; clone size: many; D gene: .; J gene: TRBJ1-2; CDR3 DNA: TGCAGCGTTGACCGTGGGGCCTCTGAGTCATATGGCTACACCTTC; CDR3 protein: CSVDRGASESYGYTF
V gene: TRBV18; clone size: many; D gene: .; J gene: TRBJ1-1; CDR3 DNA: TGTGCCAGCTCACAGGGACTGAACACTGAAGCTTTCTTT; CDR3 protein: CASSQGLNTEAFF
V gene: TRBV10-3; clone size: few; D gene: .; J gene: TRBJ2-3; CDR3 DNA: TGTGCTATCGGAGCAGATACGCAGTATTTT; CDR3 protein: CAIGADTQYF
V gene: TRBV20-1; clone size: many; D gene: .; J gene: TRBJ1-5; CDR3 DNA: TGCAGTGCTCGTAGGGATAGCAATCAGCCCCAGCATTTT; CDR3 protein: CSARRDSNQPQHF
V gene: TRBV5-1; clone size: many; D gene: .; J gene: TRBJ1-1; CDR3 DNA: TGCGCCAGCAGCTTGGTGGGGGGGGTGAACACTGAAGCTTTCTTT; CDR3 protein: CASSLVGGVNTEAFF
V gene: TRBV5-1; clone size: many; D gene: TRBD1; J gene: TRBJ2-1; CDR3 DNA: TGCGCCAGCAGCATCGCCGGGACAGGGTACAATGAGCAGTTCTTC; CDR3 protein: CASSIAGTGYNEQFF
V gene: TRBV4-1; clone size: few; D gene: .; J gene: TRBJ2-7; CDR3 DNA: TGCGCCAGCAGCCAGGAGGGAGAGAATCACGAGCAGTACTTC; CDR3 protein: CASSQEGENHEQYF
V gene: TRBV5-1; clone size: many; D gene: .; J gene: TRBJ1-1; CDR3 DNA: TGCGCCAGCAGCTTGTGGATGAACACTGAAGCTTTCTTT; CDR3 protein: CASSLWMNTEAFF
V gene: TRBV5-1; clone size: many; D gene: TRBD2; J gene: TRBJ2-3; CDR3 DNA: TGCGCCAGCAGCTTGACTAGCGGCACAGATACGCAGTATTTT; CDR3 protein: CASSLTSGTDTQYF
V gene: TRBV20-1; clone size: many; D gene: .; J gene: TRBJ2-6; CDR3 DNA: TGCAGTGCCCGGAGGGGGGCCAACGTCCTGACTTTC; CDR3 protein: CSARRGANVLTF
V gene: TRBV3-1; clone size: many; D gene: .; J gene: TRBJ2-3; CDR3 DNA: TGTGCCAGCAGCCAAGATGCTTCCTCCACAGATACGCAGTATTTT; CDR3 protein: CASSQDASSTDTQYF
V gene: TRBV9; clone size: many; D gene: .; J gene: TRBJ1-2; CDR3 DNA: TGTGCCAGCAGGGACCGGAGGGGCTATGGCTACACCTTC; CDR3 protein: CASRDRRGYGYTF
V gene: TRBV6-5; clone size: .; D gene: .; J gene: TRBJ1-1; CDR3 DNA: TGTGTCAGCAACAAATGGGGGAACACTGAAGCTTTCTTT; CDR3 protein: CVSNKWGNTEAFF
V gene: TRBV5-6; clone size: many; D gene: .; J gene: TRBJ2-7; CDR3 DNA: TGTGCCAGCAGCTTGGGGGGTATGATCGACGAGCAGTACTTC; CDR3 protein: CASSLGGMIDEQYF
V gene: TRBV5-1; clone size: many; D gene: .; J gene: TRBJ2-7; CDR3 DNA: TGCGCCAGCAGCTTGGCAGTGGGGACCCCCTCCTACGAGCAGTACTTC; CDR3 protein: CASSLAVGTPSYEQYF
V gene: TRBV6-6; clone size: many; D gene: .; J gene: TRBJ1-1; CDR3 DNA: TGTGCCAGTAGGGACGGTGACACTGAAGCTTTCTTT; CDR3 protein: CASRDGDTEAFF
V gene: TRBV19; clone size: many; D gene: TRBD1; J gene: TRBJ1-5; CDR3 DNA: TGTGCCAGTAGCTCAGGGGGGCCCCAGCATTTT; CDR3 protein: CASSSGGPQHF
V gene: TRBV7-9; clone size: many; D gene: TRBD1; J gene: TRBJ1-1; CDR3 DNA: TGTGCCAGCAGCCTCGACAGGGGGCATGTAGCTTTCTTT; CDR3 protein: CASSLDRGHVAFF
V gene: TRBV5-1; clone size: many; D gene: TRBD1; J gene: TRBJ1-2; CDR3 DNA: TGCGCCAGCAGCTTGGCCTCCCCGGGGACAGGCTATGGCTACACCTTC; CDR3 protein: CASSLASPGTGYGYTF
V gene: TRBV10-3; clone size: many; D gene: TRBD1; J gene: TRBJ2-5; CDR3 DNA: TGTGCCATCAGCCCGCAGACAGGGGCCGCAGGGACCCAGTACTTC; CDR3 protein: CAISPQTGAAGTQYF
V gene: TRBV27; clone size: many; D gene: .; J gene: TRBJ2-1; CDR3 DNA: TGTGCCAGCAGTTTAGACAGCAGGGCTAATGAGCAGTTCTTC; CDR3 protein: CASSLDSRANEQFF
V gene: TRBV5-1; clone size: many; D gene: TRBD1; J gene: TRBJ2-1; CDR3 DNA: TGCGCCAGCAGCTTGTACGGGACAGGGGCCTCTATCCCTATACTCAATGAGCAGTTCTTC; CDR3 protein: CASSLYGTGASIPILNEQFF
V gene: TRBV20-1; clone size: many; D gene: .; J gene: TRBJ1-1; CDR3 DNA: TGCAGTGCCCTTAAACAATTTGAAGCTTTCTTT; CDR3 protein: CSALKQFEAFF
V gene: TRBV3-1; clone size: many; D gene: .; J gene: TRBJ2-4; CDR3 DNA: TGTGCCAGCAGCCAAGAAGGGGGGCAGATTGACATTCAGTACTTC; CDR3 protein: CASSQEGGQIDIQYF
V gene: TRBV15; clone size: many; D gene: .; J gene: TRBJ2-3; CDR3 DNA: TGTGCCACCAGCAGAGCGGGGCCAGATACGCAGTATTTT; CDR3 protein: CATSRAGPDTQYF
V gene: TRBV4-1; clone size: many; D gene: .; J gene: TRBJ1-1; CDR3 DNA: TGCGCCAGCAGCCAAGATCCGGGACGGTACATTATAGCTTTCTTT; CDR3 protein: CASSQDPGRYIIAFF
V gene: TRBV20-1; clone size: many; D gene: TRBD1; J gene: TRBJ1-6; CDR3 DNA: TGCAGTGCCGTGGGGACAGCGGATTCACCCCTCCACTTT; CDR3 protein: CSAVGTADSPLHF
V gene: TRBV11-2; clone size: many; D gene: .; J gene: TRBJ1-2; CDR3 DNA: TGTGCCAGCAGCTTAGGATTGGACTATGGCTACACCTTC; CDR3 protein: CASSLGLDYGYTF
V gene: TRBV2; clone size: many; D gene: .; J gene: TRBJ1-1; CDR3 DNA: TGTGCCAGCCCCAAATCCGCCATGAACACTGAAGCTTTCTTT; CDR3 protein: CASPKSAMNTEAFF
V gene: TRBV5-1; clone size: many; D gene: .; J gene: TRBJ1-2; CDR3 DNA: TGCGCCAGCAGCCCCCGTGGCGCTGGGAACTATGGCTACACCTTC; CDR3 protein: CASSPRGAGNYGYTF
V gene: TRBV7-3; clone size: many; D gene: .; J gene: TRBJ1-1; CDR3 DNA: TGTGCCAGCAGCTACGACAGGAACACTGAAGCTTTCTTT; CDR3 protein: CASSYDRNTEAFF
V gene: TRBV10-2; clone size: many; D gene: .; J gene: TRBJ2-1; CDR3 DNA: TGCGCCAGCAGTGAGGGGGGGGGCCAACCCCCGTTCTTC; CDR3 protein: CASSEGGGQPPFF
V gene: TRBV15; clone size: many; D gene: .; J gene: TRBJ2-7; CDR3 DNA: TGTGCCACCAGCAGAGATCGGGCATTCGGCACCTACGAGCAGTACTTC; CDR3 protein: CATSRDRAFGTYEQYF
V gene: TRBV5-1; clone size: many; D gene: .; J gene: TRBJ1-5; CDR3 DNA: TGCGCCAGCAGCTTGGCCGGGGGGGATCAGCCCCAGCATTTT; CDR3 protein: CASSLAGGDQPQHF